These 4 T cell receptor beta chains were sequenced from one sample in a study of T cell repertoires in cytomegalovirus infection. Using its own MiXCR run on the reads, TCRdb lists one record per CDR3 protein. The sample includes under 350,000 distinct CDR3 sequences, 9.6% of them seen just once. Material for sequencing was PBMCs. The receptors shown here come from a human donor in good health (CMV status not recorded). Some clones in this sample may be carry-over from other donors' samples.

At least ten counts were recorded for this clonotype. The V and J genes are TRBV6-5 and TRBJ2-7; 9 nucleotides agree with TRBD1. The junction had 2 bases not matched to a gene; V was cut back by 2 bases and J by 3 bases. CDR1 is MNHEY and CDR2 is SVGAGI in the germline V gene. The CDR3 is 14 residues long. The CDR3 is CASSYTDRGYEQYF. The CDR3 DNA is TGTGCCAGCAGTTACACGGACAGGGGCTACGAGCAGTACTTC.

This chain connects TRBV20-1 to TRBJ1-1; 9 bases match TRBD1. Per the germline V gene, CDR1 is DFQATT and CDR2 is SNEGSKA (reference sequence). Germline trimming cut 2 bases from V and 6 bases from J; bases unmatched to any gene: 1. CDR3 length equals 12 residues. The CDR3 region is CSARRQGAEAFF. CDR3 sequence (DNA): TGCAGTGCTAGAAGACAGGGGGCTGAAGCTTTCTTT.

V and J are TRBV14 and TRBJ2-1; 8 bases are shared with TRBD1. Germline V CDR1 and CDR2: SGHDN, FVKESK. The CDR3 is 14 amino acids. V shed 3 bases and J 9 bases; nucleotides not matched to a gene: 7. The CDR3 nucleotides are TGTGCCAGCAGCCACTGGACAGGGTTGACTGAGCAGTTCTTC. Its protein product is CASSHWTGLTEQFF.

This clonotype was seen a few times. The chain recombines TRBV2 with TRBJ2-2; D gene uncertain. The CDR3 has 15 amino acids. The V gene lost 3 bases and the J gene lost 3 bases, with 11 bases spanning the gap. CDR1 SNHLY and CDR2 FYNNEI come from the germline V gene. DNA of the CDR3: TGTGCCAGCAGTGAGGGGTCGGGTTACACCGGGGAGCTGTTTTTT. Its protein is CASSEGSGYTGELFF.